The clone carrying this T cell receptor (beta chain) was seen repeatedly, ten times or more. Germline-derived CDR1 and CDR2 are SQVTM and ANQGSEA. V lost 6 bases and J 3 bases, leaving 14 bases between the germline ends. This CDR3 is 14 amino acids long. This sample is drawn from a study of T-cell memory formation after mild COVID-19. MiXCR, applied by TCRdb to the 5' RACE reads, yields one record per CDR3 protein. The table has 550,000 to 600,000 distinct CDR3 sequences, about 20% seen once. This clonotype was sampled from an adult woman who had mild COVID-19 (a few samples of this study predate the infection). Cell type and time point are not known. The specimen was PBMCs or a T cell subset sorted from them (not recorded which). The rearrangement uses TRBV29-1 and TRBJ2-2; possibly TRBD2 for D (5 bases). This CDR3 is CSVRSQRYTGELFF. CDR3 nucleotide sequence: TGCAGCGTCCGGAGCCAGCGGTACACCGGGGAGCTGTTTTTT.